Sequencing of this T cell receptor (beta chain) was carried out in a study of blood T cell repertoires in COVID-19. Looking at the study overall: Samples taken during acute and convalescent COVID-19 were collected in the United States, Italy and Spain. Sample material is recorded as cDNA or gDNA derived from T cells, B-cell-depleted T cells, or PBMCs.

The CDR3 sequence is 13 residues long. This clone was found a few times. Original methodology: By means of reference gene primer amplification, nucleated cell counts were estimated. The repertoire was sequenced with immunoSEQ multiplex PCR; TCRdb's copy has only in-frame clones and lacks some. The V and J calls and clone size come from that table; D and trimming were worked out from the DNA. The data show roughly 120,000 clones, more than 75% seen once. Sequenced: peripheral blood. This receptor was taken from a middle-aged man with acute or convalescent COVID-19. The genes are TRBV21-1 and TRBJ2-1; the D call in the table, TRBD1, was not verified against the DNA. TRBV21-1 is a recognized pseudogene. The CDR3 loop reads CASRDRGYDEQFF. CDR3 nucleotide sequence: TGTGCCAGCCGGGACAGGGGGTATGATGAGCAGTTCTTC.